What follows are 21 T cell receptor beta chains derived from one specimen sequenced in a study of blood T cell repertoires in COVID-19. Sequenced by immunoSEQ multiplex PCR; TCRdb stores in-frame clones only, minus some. The sample shows over 150,000 clones, over 80% of them seen only once. Sequencing input: peripheral blood. The receptors stem from an older woman with acute or convalescent COVID-19.

This clone was observed a handful of times. The chain links TRBV7-2 to TRBJ1-3; D not certain. The germline CDR1 and CDR2 sequences are SGHTA and FQGNSA. CDR3 size: 12 residues. The V end was cut by 3 bases, the J end by 4 bases, with 4 bases between. The CDR3 loop reads CASSFRGNTIYF. CDR3 sequence (DNA): TGTGCCAGCAGCTTCAGAGGAAACACCATATATTTT.

The rearrangement links TRBV5-1 to TRBJ1-1; 8 bases line up with TRBD1. CDR3 size: 15 residues. V lost 1 base to trimming and J lost 1 base; unmatched junction nucleotides: 3. Germline CDR1 is SGHRS and CDR2 is YFSETQ. DNA for the CDR3: TGCGCCAGCAGCTTGCATGACAGGGGGAACACTGAAGCTTTCTTT. As protein: CASSLHDRGNTEAFF.

This sequence joins TRBV7-9 and TRBJ2-5; 8 nucleotides align to TRBD1. Germline trimming cut 5 bases from V and 6 bases from J; bases unmatched to any gene: 11. The CDR3 is made up of 15 amino acids. CDR1 is SEHNR and CDR2 is FQNEAQ in the germline V gene (reference sequence). The CDR3 region is CASSHGQGAVKTQYF. The CDR3 DNA sequence: TGTGCCAGCAGCCACGGGCAGGGGGCTGTTAAGACCCAGTACTTC.

V gene TRBV24-1 combines with J gene TRBJ2-7, with a tentative D call TRBD2 (6 bases). Trimming took off 5 bases at V and 0 bases at J, with 16 bases between the two ends. The length of the CDR3 is 16 residues. In germline, CDR1 is KGHDR, CDR2 SFDVKD. For the CDR3, the DNA is TGTGCCACCAGTGTCCCCGGGGCGGGGAGCTCCTACGAGCAGTACTTC. Translation gives CATSVPGAGSSYEQYF.

The rearrangement links TRBV3-1 (or the pseudogene TRBV3-2) to TRBJ2-2; D remains unclear. The CDR3 length is 15 residues. Between the trimmed V and J ends, which lost 6 bases and 5 bases, there was a span of 16 bases. Per germline, CDR1 LGHDT and CDR2 YNNKEL (reference sequence). The CDR3 nucleotides read TGTGCCAGCAGGCCTGAGATCGGGTGGACCGGGGAGCTGTTTTTT. Encoded protein: CASRPEIGWTGELFF.

The chain combines TRBV7-3 with TRBJ2-7; 11 positions agree with TRBD2. Germline lookup yields CDR1 SGHTA and CDR2 FQGTGA. After removal of 3 bases from V and 2 bases from J, the junction contained 3 bases not matched to a gene. The CDR3 consists of 15 residues. CDR3 bases: TGTGCCAGCAGCTTGGCTAGCGGGGGGACCTACGAGCAGTACTTC. Amino acid sequence: CASSLASGGTYEQYF.

This chain joins TRBV5-1 and TRBJ2-2; the match to TRBD1 covers 11 bases. Trimming removed 4 bases from V and 3 bases from J; junction bases left unmatched: 5. There are 16 residues in the CDR3. The germline V gene has CDR1 SGHRS and CDR2 YFSETQ. CDR3 sequence: CASSEGQGGHTGELFF. The CDR3 DNA sequence: TGCGCCAGCAGCGAGGGACAGGGGGGCCACACCGGGGAGCTGTTTTTT. Drawing the rest from reference TRBV5-1 and TRBJ2-2, the complete variable domain is KAGVTQTPRYLIKTRGQQVTLSCSPISGHRSVSWYQQTPGQGLQFLFEYFSETQRNKGNFPGRFSGRQFSNSRSEMNVSTLELGDSALYLCASSEGQGGHTGELFFGEGSRLTVL.

This clone was counted once. The V gene is TRBV6-5, the J gene TRBJ2-7, with 8 bases matching TRBD2. Trimming at V came to 4 bases and at J to 7 bases, leaving 9 bases not matched to a gene. CDR1 and CDR2 (germline): MNHEY, SVGAGI. CDR3 length: 14 residues. The chain's CDR3 is CASSSGTSLQEQYF. The CDR3, as DNA: TGTGCCAGCAGTTCCGGGACTAGTCTGCAAGAGCAGTACTTC.

A few counts support this clone. The V and J genes are TRBV5-4 and TRBJ1-2; 9 nucleotides match TRBD1. Germline trimming cut 2 bases from V and 8 bases from J; bases unmatched to any gene: 7. Germline loops: CDR1 SGHNT, CDR2 YYREEE (reference sequence). CDR3 length: 14 amino acids. Written as DNA, the CDR3 is TGTGCCAGCAGCTTCGGACAGGGGACGGAAGGCTACACCTTC. This sequence encodes CASSFGQGTEGYTF.

This clone came up once. The rearrangement joins TRBV28 to TRBJ1-2; D ambiguous. The germline V and J ends were trimmed by 4 bases and 1 base, with 10 bases remaining between them. Germline assignment: CDR1 MDHEN and CDR2 SYDVKM. This CDR3 has 14 residues. As DNA, the CDR3 is TGTGCCAGCAGTTACCAAGACATTAACTATGGCTACACCTTC. It specifies CASSYQDINYGYTF.

This clone is a singleton in its sample. This sequence joins TRBV27 and TRBJ1-1, with D unresolved. Germline V gene data show CDR1 as MNHEY and CDR2 as SMNVEV (reference sequence). The V and J ends lost 4 bases and 1 base respectively, with 10 bases between them. There are 14 residues in the CDR3. CDR3 nucleotide sequence: TGTGCCAGCAGTTATAGGTCAGGGAACACTGAAGCTTTCTTT. Its protein is CASSYRSGNTEAFF.

This clone has more than one count but fewer than ten. This same CDR3 is encoded by further DNA sequences in the sample. The chain carries TRBV4-2 and TRBJ2-5; 12 nucleotides line up with TRBD1. CDR3 length: 18 residues. Germline lookup yields CDR1 LGHNA and CDR2 YNFKEQ. The J segment lost 5 bases and the V segment lost 2 bases, leaving 12 bases of the junction unmatched. CDR3: CASSQKSPGQGAGETQYF. CDR3 DNA: TGTGCCAGCAGCCAAAAAAGTCCGGGACAGGGGGCAGGGGAGACCCAGTACTTC.

The chain employs TRBV27 and TRBJ2-7, with TRBD1 identical over 8 bases. This CDR3 has 12 residues. The V and J ends lost 7 bases and 6 bases, in that order; junction bases with no gene match: 5. The V gene's germline CDR1 is MNHEY and CDR2 SMNVEV (reference sequence). In DNA form, the CDR3 reads TGTGCCAGCAACCTACAGGGGGGCGAGCAGTACTTC. Amino acids: CASNLQGGEQYF.

Details on this clone: Without the conserved terminal phenylalanine or tryptophan, this CDR3 likely stems from a read error. The V gene is TRBV27, the J gene TRBJ1-2; a weak D match, TRBD1 (6 bases). The germline V gene encodes CDR1 MNHEY and CDR2 SMNVEV (reference sequence). The ends were cut back, 7 bases at V and 4 bases at J, with 19 bases in the middle. This CDR3 is built from 15 residues. The CDR3: CASTFRGRGGYGYTL. The CDR3 region has the DNA TGTGCCAGCACCTTTCGGGGGAGGGGGGGCTATGGCTACACCCTC.

The chain carries TRBV18 and TRBJ2-7; TRBD1 matches at 9 bases. The CDR3 has 16 amino acids. The germline V gene encodes CDR1 KGHSH and CDR2 LQKENI. The V gene end was trimmed by 2 bases and the J gene end by 0 bases; junction bases not matched to a gene: 5. The CDR3 DNA follows: TGTGCCAGCTCACCATCTCCGGGACAGGGCTCCTACGAGCAGTACTTC. Residues: CASSPSPGQGSYEQYF.

The CDR3 sequence: CASSKARGGAKDTQYF. CDR3 coding DNA: TGTGCCAGCAGCAAAGCGCGAGGTGGGGCAAAAGATACGCAGTATTTT. This chain connects TRBV21-1 to TRBJ2-3; the D call in the table, TRBD1, was not verified against the DNA. TRBV21-1 has pseudogene status. CDR3 length equals 16 residues.

This clone was seen a handful of times. The chain recombines TRBV5-6 with TRBJ1-2, with 8 bases matching TRBD1. CDR3 length: 13 residues. The junction had 8 bases not matched to a gene; V was cut back by 3 bases and J by 10 bases. Germline lookup yields CDR1 SGHDT and CDR2 YYEEEE. The CDR3 spells CASSSTGANVYTF. The CDR3 DNA sequence: TGTGCCAGCAGCTCGACAGGGGCGAACGTCTACACCTTC.

The J gene is TRBJ1-4, the V gene TRBV19, with D possibly TRBD1 on 6 matching bases. V lost 3 bases and J lost 3, with 11 bases in between. The CDR3 has 15 residues. CDR1 and CDR2 from the germline V gene are LNHDA and SQIVND (reference sequence). As DNA, the CDR3 is TGTGCCAGTAGTATCCCGGACAGCTCTAATGAAAAACTGTTTTTT. Amino acid sequence: CASSIPDSSNEKLFF.

This chain links TRBV19 with TRBJ2-5; TRBD1 is a possible D gene (6 bases). Germline V gene data show CDR1 as LNHDA and CDR2 as SQIVND (reference sequence). Trimming pared 9 bases from V and 5 bases from J, leaving 19 bases between. The CDR3 extends over 14 amino acids. CDR3 in amino acids: CASQPGQGSETQYF. The CDR3 coding sequence is TGTGCCAGCCAACCGGGACAAGGCTCTGAGACCCAGTACTTC.

This sequence joins TRBV28 and TRBJ1-3; tentatively, D is TRBD1 (5 bases). V was cut by 5 bases and J by 3 bases, with 14 bases left in between. This CDR3 is built from 15 residues. The germline V gene encodes CDR1 MDHEN and CDR2 SYDVKM. Written as DNA, the CDR3 is TGTGCCAGCAGTCCATCAGACAGATTTGGAAACACCATATATTTT. It translates to CASSPSDRFGNTIYF.

The V and J genes are TRBV4-1 and TRBJ1-2; D possibly corresponds to TRBD1 (5 bases). CDR3 length equals 19 residues. Trimming left V 0 bases short and J 0 bases short, with 20 bases between. CDR1 and CDR2 from the germline V gene are MGHRA and YSYEKL. The CDR3 DNA reads as TGCGCCAGCAGCCAAGAAACGCTCCTCAGGGCAGTCACTAACTATGGCTACACCTTC. Residues: CASSQETLLRAVTNYGYTF.